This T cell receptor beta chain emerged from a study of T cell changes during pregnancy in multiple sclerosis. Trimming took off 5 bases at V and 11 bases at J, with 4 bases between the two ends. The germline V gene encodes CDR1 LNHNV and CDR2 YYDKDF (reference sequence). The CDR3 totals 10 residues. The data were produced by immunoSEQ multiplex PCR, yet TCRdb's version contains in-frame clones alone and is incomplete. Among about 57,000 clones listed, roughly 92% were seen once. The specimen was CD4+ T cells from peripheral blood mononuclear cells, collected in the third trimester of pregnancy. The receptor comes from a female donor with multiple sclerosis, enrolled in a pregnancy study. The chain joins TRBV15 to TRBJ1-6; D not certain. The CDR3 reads CATSLPPLHF. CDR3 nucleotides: TGTGCCACCAGCCTCCCACCCCTCCACTTT.